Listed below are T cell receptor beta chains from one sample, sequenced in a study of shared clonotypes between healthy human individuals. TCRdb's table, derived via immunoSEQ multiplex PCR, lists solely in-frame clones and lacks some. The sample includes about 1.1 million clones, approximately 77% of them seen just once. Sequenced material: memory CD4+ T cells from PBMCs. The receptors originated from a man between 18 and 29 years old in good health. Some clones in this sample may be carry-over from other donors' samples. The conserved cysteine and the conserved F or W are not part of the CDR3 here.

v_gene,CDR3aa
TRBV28,ASSLLAGVQETQY
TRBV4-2,ASSQDPTGRGSEKLF
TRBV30,AWSERGGELF
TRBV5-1,ASSLGDPSVETQY
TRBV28,ASRESRPEGSLH
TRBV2,ASSPPSGANVLT
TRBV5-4,ASSFPGFGTSGVNTGELF
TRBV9,ASSAGQASGNTIY
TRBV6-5,ASRNQDRTDTQY
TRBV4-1,ATSTGLAGTSYNEQF
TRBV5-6,ASSLASNPRELPQH
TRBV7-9,ASSFRLAVYNEQF
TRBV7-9,ASSSLWTGDMSGYT
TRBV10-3,AISGGRTGGSTDTQY
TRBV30,AWSAGLAGVYNEQF
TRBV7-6,ASSSGTRYEQY
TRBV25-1,ASSEIPFASTDTQY
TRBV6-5,ASIPPGGGGESF
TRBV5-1,ASSPSPGATFGNTIY
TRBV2,ASSRDWSNQPQH
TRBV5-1,ASSWDSTGELF
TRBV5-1,ASRRGSDRGQYEQY
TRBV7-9,ASSLVELRLF
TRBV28,ASSPPASDTQY
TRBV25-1,ASSAAWKGEKLF
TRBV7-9,ASSIRDRGTGREGYT
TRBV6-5,ASSPRDPDNEQF
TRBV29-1,SVVVHLNTEAF
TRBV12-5,ASGLSGTDTQY
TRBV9,ASSGSGADTQY
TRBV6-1,ASSPRGLPGELF
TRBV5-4,ASSLNRGGNTIY
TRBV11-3,ASSSHRDTATGELF
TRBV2,ASSSQGRANQPQH
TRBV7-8,ASSLLIWAESDYGYT
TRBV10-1,ASSDYILGDNEQF
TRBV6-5,ASRPQGSSYNEQF
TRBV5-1,ASSLVGSGGDEQF
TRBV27,ASSWASGDVTQY
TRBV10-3,AISENTDGNTIY
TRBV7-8,ASSSWTGDGNQPQH
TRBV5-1,ASSFSGTVDGNTIY
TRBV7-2,ASSWGTSGSTQY
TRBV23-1,ARGDVDTQY
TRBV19,ASREAGTTYEQY
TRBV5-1,ASSLADEVNTEAF